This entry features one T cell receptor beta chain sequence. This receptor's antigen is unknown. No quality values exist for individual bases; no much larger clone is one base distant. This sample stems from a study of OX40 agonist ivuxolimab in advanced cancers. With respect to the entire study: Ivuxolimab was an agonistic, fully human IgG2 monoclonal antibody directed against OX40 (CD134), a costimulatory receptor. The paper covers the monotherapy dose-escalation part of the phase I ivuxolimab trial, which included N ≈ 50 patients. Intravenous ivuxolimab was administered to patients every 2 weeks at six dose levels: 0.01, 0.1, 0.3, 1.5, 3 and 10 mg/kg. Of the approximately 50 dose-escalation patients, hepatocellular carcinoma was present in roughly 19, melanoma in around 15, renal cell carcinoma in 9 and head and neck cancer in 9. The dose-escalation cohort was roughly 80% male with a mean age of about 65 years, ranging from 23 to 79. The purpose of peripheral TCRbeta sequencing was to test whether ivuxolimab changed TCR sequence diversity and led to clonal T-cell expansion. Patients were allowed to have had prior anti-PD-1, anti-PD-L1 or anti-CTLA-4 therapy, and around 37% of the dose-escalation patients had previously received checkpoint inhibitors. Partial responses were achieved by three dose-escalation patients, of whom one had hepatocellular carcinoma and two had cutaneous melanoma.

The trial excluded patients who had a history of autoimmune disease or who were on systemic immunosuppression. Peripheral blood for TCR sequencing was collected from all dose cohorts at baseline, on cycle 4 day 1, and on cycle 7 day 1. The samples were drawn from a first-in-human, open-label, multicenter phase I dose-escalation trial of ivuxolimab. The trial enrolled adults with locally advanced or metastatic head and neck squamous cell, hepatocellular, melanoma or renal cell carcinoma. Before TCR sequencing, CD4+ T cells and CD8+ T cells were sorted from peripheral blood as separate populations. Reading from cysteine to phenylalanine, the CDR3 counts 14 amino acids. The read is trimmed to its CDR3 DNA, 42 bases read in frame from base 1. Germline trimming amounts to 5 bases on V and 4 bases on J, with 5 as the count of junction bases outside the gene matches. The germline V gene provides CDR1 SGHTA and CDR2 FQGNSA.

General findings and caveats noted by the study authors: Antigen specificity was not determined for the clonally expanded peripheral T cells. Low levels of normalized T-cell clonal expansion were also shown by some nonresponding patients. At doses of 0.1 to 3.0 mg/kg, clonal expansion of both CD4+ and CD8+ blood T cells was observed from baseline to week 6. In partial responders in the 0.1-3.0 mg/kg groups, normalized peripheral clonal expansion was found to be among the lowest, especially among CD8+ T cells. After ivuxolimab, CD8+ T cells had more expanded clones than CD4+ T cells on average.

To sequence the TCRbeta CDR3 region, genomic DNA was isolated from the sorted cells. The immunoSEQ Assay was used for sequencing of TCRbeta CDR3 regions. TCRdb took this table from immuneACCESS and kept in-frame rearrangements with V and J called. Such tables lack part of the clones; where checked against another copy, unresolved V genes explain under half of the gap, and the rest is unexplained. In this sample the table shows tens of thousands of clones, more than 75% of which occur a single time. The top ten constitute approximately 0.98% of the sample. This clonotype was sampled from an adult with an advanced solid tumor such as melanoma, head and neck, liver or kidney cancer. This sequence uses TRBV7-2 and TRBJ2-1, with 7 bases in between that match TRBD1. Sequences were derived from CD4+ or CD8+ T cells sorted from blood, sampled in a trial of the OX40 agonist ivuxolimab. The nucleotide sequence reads TGTGCCAGCAGCCGGGGACAGATATACAATGAGCAGTTCTTC. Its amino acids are CASSRGQIYNEQFF.